Listed below are T cell receptor beta chains from one sample, sequenced in a study of cytotoxic CD8 clonotypes in ibrutinib-treated CLL. Data came from immunoSEQ multiplex PCR; TCRdb stores just in-frame clones and leaves some out. Among roughly 250,000 clones listed, 60% to 75% were seen once. Sequencing used PBMCs, obtained after 24 months of ibrutinib treatment. The source is a human donor with chronic lymphocytic leukemia. Each CDR3 is given with its conserved first and last residue. The D gene is left open where the match is weak. A row's size may be missing; if present it is once, few, many or a size class.

. TRBJ2-7 TRBV18 . CASSPTAFSYEQYF TGTGCCAGCTCACCAACAGCGTTCTCCTACGAGCAGTACTTC
. TRBJ2-3 TRBV30 TRBD1 CAWSVLGRGRSDTQYF TGTGCCTGGAGTGTACTTGGCAGGGGGCGCTCGGATACGCAGTATTTT
. TRBJ1-1 TRBV9 . CASSHGGYNTEAFF TGTGCCAGCAGCCATGGGGGTTATAACACTGAAGCTTTCTTT
. TRBJ1-3 TRBV15 . CATSRDRISGNTIYF TGTGCCACCAGCAGAGACAGGATCTCTGGAAACACCATATATTTT
. TRBJ2-3 TRBV7-8 . CASSLGRGTDTQYF TGTGCCAGCAGCTTAGGACGGGGCACAGATACGCAGTATTTT
. TRBJ2-7 TRBV19 TRBD1 CASSGTGSIYEQYF TGTGCCAGTAGTGGGACAGGGTCTATCTACGAGCAGTACTTC
. TRBJ2-7 TRBV2 . CASSGGQGSFYGEQYF TGTGCCAGCAGCGGTGGGCAGGGGTCGTTCTATGGCGAGCAGTACTTC
. TRBJ2-2 TRBV4-1 TRBD1 CASSPEDRGLTGELFF TGCGCCAGCAGCCCAGAGGACAGGGGGCTCACCGGGGAGCTGTTTTTT
few TRBJ2-7 TRBV5-6 TRBD1 CASSLGQGRYEQYF TGTGCCAGCAGCTTAGGACAGGGCCGCTACGAGCAGTACTTC
. TRBJ2-5 TRBV5-8 TRBD2 CASRRGTSGLETQYF TGTGCCAGCAGACGCGGGACTAGCGGCCTGGAGACCCAGTACTTC
. TRBJ1-3 TRBV28 . CASKGAGNTIYF TGTGCCAGCAAGGGAGCTGGAAACACCATATATTTT
. TRBJ2-1 TRBV7-6 . CASSLPSQPRPPNEQFF TGTGCCAGCAGCCTTCCCTCCCAGCCACGGCCCCCCAATGAGCAGTTCTTC
few TRBJ1-1 TRBV5-1 . CASRLNTEAFF TGCGCCAGCAGATTGAACACTGAAGCTTTCTTT
. TRBJ1-3 TRBV9 . CASSVQGTDTIYF TGTGCCAGCAGCGTACAGGGGACGGACACCATATATTTT
. TRBJ2-2 TRBV4-3 . CASSQGSRDEGELFF TGCGCCAGCAGCCAAGGGTCCAGGGACGAGGGGGAGCTGTTTTTT
. TRBJ1-5 TRBV19 TRBD1 CASSIAGQGNQPQHF TGTGCCAGTAGTATAGCGGGACAGGGTAATCAGCCCCAGCATTTT
. TRBJ2-7 TRBV10-3 TRBD2 CAIRTATSGKDEQYF TGTGCCATCAGGACAGCGACTAGCGGGAAGGACGAGCAGTACTTC
. TRBJ1-2 TRBV2 . CASSEQGGVYDYTF TGTGCCAGCAGTGAACAGGGTGGTGTCTATGACTACACCTTC
. TRBJ1-2 TRBV28 . CASSFFAGGYTF TGTGCCAGCAGTTTTTTCGCAGGGGGCTACACCTTC
once TRBJ2-2 TRBV9 . CASSGPGYNTGELFF TGTGCCAGCAGCGGACCGGGATATAACACCGGGGAGCTGTTTTTT
. TRBJ2-3 TRBV7-3 TRBD2 CASSLIAGATDTQYF TGTGCCAGCAGCTTAATAGCGGGAGCCACAGATACGCAGTATTTT
. TRBJ1-2 TRBV18 . CASSPLDRNYGYTF TGTGCCAGCTCTCCACTAGACCGAAACTATGGCTACACCTTC
. TRBJ1-1 TRBV28 . CASNQGRAEAFF TGTGCCAGCAACCAGGGTCGCGCTGAAGCTTTCTTT
. TRBJ2-7 TRBV29-1 TRBD2 CSVRPRAGVGIEQYF TGCAGCGTCCGTCCGAGAGCGGGAGTCGGGATCGAGCAGTACTTC
. TRBJ2-1 TRBV27 . CASSFSGSVSINEQFF TGTGCCAGCAGTTTCTCCGGTAGCGTCTCAATAAATGAGCAGTTCTTC
. TRBJ2-1 TRBV11-2 . CATSIYNEQFF TGTGCCACCTCGATTTACAATGAGCAGTTCTTC
. TRBJ2-2 TRBV15 . CATSISAGGELFF TGTGCCACCAGCATCTCAGCCGGCGGGGAGCTGTTTTTT
. TRBJ1-1 TRBV6-6 . CASSFDRMNTEAFF TGTGCCAGCAGTTTCGACAGGATGAACACTGAAGCTTTCTTT
. TRBJ1-1 TRBV9 . CASSVDTDTEAFF TGTGCCAGCAGCGTAGACACAGACACTGAAGCTTTCTTT
. TRBJ2-5 TRBV6-5 . CASSYTGLPLQETQYF TGTGCCAGCAGTTACACGGGACTGCCTCTTCAAGAGACCCAGTACTTC
. TRBJ2-2 TRBV7-6 TRBD2 CASSWGWRERTNTGELFF TGTGCCAGCAGCTGGGGGTGGCGGGAGCGGACTAACACCGGGGAGCTGTTTTTT
once TRBJ2-1 TRBV19 TRBD1 CASSIPTGGGSYNEQFF TGTGCCAGTAGTATCCCGACAGGGGGAGGCTCCTACAATGAGCAGTTCTTC
. TRBJ2-5 TRBV27 . CASSFLLAETQYF TGTGCCAGCAGTTTTTTACTAGCTGAGACCCAGTACTTC
. TRBJ1-1 TRBV15 . CATTDGVNTEAFF TGTGCCACCACGGACGGAGTGAACACTGAAGCTTTCTTT
. TRBJ1-2 TRBV5-3 TRBD1 CARSNPGTGDGWGYGYTF TGTGCCAGAAGCAATCCCGGGACAGGCGACGGTTGGGGCTATGGCTACACCTTC
once TRBJ1-1 TRBV2 . CASSDTGPNTEAFF TGTGCCAGCAGTGATACGGGGCCTAACACTGAAGCTTTCTTT
. TRBJ2-7 TRBV28 TRBD2 CASKKTSVTWGYEQYF TGTGCCAGCAAAAAGACTAGCGTAACCTGGGGCTACGAGCAGTACTTC
. TRBJ2-1 TRBV18 . CASSPPSYNEQFF TGTGCCAGCTCACCCCCAAGTTACAATGAGCAGTTCTTC
. TRBJ2-2 TRBV7-9 . CASSYGGNTGELFF TGTGCCAGCAGCTACGGGGGGAACACCGGGGAGCTGTTTTTT
few TRBJ2-5 TRBV9 TRBD2 CASSVGASGRAVETQYF TGTGCCAGCAGCGTAGGTGCTAGCGGGAGGGCCGTGGAGACCCAGTACTTC
. TRBJ2-7 TRBV4-2 . CASSPRTYQVYEQYF TGTGCCAGCAGCCCCCGGACCTACCAGGTATACGAGCAGTACTTC
. TRBJ2-3 TRBV7-2 . CASAWVEDTQYF TGTGCCAGCGCCTGGGTCGAGGATACGCAGTATTTT
. TRBJ1-3 TRBV27 . CASMGSGSGNTIYF TGTGCCAGCATGGGATCTGGGTCCGGAAACACCATATATTTT
. TRBJ1-2 TRBV28 . CASSLIQGPLNYGYTF TGTGCCAGCAGTTTAATTCAGGGACCGCTAAACTATGGCTACACCTTC
. TRBJ1-2 TRBV5-1 . CASSLTDGGGGYTF TGCGCCAGCAGCTTGACGGACGGCGGTGGTGGCTACACCTTC
. TRBJ2-1 TRBV11-2 . CASSLAGASNEQFF TGTGCCAGCAGCTTAGCAGGGGCTAGCAATGAGCAGTTCTTC